These T cell receptor beta chains were read from a single sample in a study of a mutant IDH1 vaccine in newly diagnosed glioma. The repertoire was sequenced with immunoSEQ multiplex PCR; TCRdb's copy has only in-frame clones and lacks some. The table has about 45,000 clones, over 80% seen once. The antigens of these receptors remain unknown. This sample comprised PBMCs, obtained from a glioma patient whose treatment included an IDH1 peptide vaccine. The receptors originated from a man aged 50 to 60 with glioma. The CDR3 runs from the conserved cysteine through the conserved F or W. Fields, in order: V gene, clone size, J gene, CDR3 protein. The size of a clone is reported for some rows only, either as once, few or many, or as a class for expanded clones.

TRBV1,NA,TRBJ2-5,CTSSQGEITSSGKETQYF
TRBV13,NA,TRBJ1-4,CASSLRQGRGEKLFF
TRBV6-5,NA,TRBJ2-7,CASSYPTGTGVEQYF
TRBV19,NA,TRBJ2-2,CASSTWTGTGELFF
TRBV6-1,NA,TRBJ2-2,CASSESGLAGGAGGELFF
TRBV7-9,few,TRBJ2-7,CASSLAVYEQYF
TRBV25-1,NA,TRBJ1-1,CASSEPGKGGEAFF
TRBV5-6,NA,TRBJ2-7,CASSLGGQVYEQYF
TRBV7-9,NA,TRBJ2-5,CASILMGTGPTETQYF
TRBV5-1,NA,TRBJ2-1,CASSLAGTENEQFF
TRBV10-3,NA,TRBJ2-3,CAIRGGFGASTDTQYF
TRBV29-1,NA,TRBJ2-5,CSVVGGEETQYF
TRBV30,few,TRBJ2-5,CAGALQGRETQYF
TRBV10-2,NA,TRBJ1-2,CASSKDDYGYTF
TRBV7-8,NA,TRBJ2-1,CASSLGTGSYNEQFF
TRBV6-6,NA,TRBJ2-7,CATHNRQGSYEQYF
TRBV2,NA,TRBJ1-5,CASRGLAAPQHF
TRBV27,NA,TRBJ1-1,CASSLVRGTEAFF
TRBV5-1,once,TRBJ1-1,CASSHRGGREAFF
TRBV9,NA,TRBJ1-1,CASSVVGTGNTEAFF
TRBV2,NA,TRBJ2-6,CARRGGQGAAGANVLTF
TRBV25-1,NA,TRBJ2-7,CASRGEGLGTEQYF
TRBV30,NA,TRBJ2-7,CAGMGQGAYEQYF
TRBV27,NA,TRBJ1-5,CASSSGNQPQHF
TRBV4-2,medium-sized,TRBJ1-6,CASSPDRGAHNSPLHF
TRBV6-5,NA,TRBJ1-6,CASSPRGGSPLHF
TRBV5-1,NA,TRBJ2-3,CASSLTGRDTQYF
TRBV7-8,NA,TRBJ1-2,CASSPRGSANYGYTF
TRBV2,NA,TRBJ1-2,CASSEAERDGYTF
TRBV7-8,NA,TRBJ1-5,CASSFKAGVNQPQHF
TRBV5-1,NA,TRBJ2-1,CASSEGQGRNSYNEQFF
TRBV19,NA,TRBJ1-2,CASSIPGNYGYTF
TRBV28,few,TRBJ1-1,CASSLFNQGNAFF
TRBV5-1,NA,TRBJ1-2,CASSNSHRDRAIHWTF
TRBV7-9,once,TRBJ2-5,CASSPKETQYF
TRBV9,NA,TRBJ2-3,CASSAHLSGGARTDTQYF
TRBV7-2,once,TRBJ2-7,CASSLVGTYEQYF
TRBV27,NA,TRBJ2-4,CASSLVAEAAKNIQYF
TRBV19,NA,TRBJ1-6,CASRLAETYNSPLHF
TRBV10-1,NA,TRBJ2-2,CASSDSGGAWELFF
TRBV6-1,once,TRBJ1-2,CASSEVPQANPRGYTF
TRBV4-1,once,TRBJ2-1,CASSQDPGQGARNEQFF
TRBV5-1,NA,TRBJ1-3,CASSLGAGDGNTIYF